Below are 5 T cell receptor beta chains sequenced from a single sample in a study of tumor and adjacent non-tumor tissue in lung cancer (dated by TCRdb to 2017 to 2018). RNA was isolated from bulk, unsorted tissue, and RNA quality was assessed with a NanoDrop ND-1000 and an Agilent 2100. The protocol used for the library was multiplex PCR. TCRdb shows the sequencer as Illumina HiSeq 2500. TCRbeta libraries were built by three rounds of nested PCR using primers (Table S4), following protocols modified from ARM-PCR. The public reads were quality trimmed at Q25 with fastp and then assembled into clones with MiXCR by TCRdb, keeping productive beta chains. Under each unique CDR3 protein, matching rows form one entry showing the most common genes and DNA. This sample comprises 120,000 to 150,000 distinct CDR3 sequences, 60% to 70% of them detected only once. The ten most abundant clones make up approximately 18% of the sample.

The sequenced sample consisted of lung tumor tissue. The receptors were sampled from a man aged 60 to 75 with small cell lung cancer.

As regards this clonotype: One end of the junction is discordant with germline, which a read error may explain. V gene TRBV5-4 combines with J gene TRBJ2-2; 9 bases agree with TRBD1. Germline CDR1 reads SGHNT; CDR2 reads YYREEE (reference sequence). The CDR3 covers 17 residues. The CDR3 reads CVSSLQPGQGSIGELFF. CDR3 DNA sequence: TGTGTCAGCAGCTTGCAACCGGGACAGGGTAGCATCGGGGAGCTGTTTTTT.

The chain employs TRBV11-3 and TRBJ2-7; D gene ambiguous. Germline CDR1 reads SGHNT; CDR2 reads YENEEA. Trimming removed 2 bases from V and 5 bases from J, with 13 bases in between. CDR3 length equals 14 residues. CDR3 nucleotide sequence: TGTGCCAGCAGCTTATCGCGGTGGGGTAACGAGCAGTACTTC. Its translation is CASSLSRWGNEQYF.

V usage is TRBV5-6 and J usage is TRBJ2-5, with D possibly matching TRBD1 (6 bases). V was shortened by 2 bases and J by 1 base, with 12 bases between the two germline ends. Germline assignment: CDR1 SGHDT and CDR2 YYEEEE. CDR3 length equals 15 residues. The CDR3 spells CASSFLGAAQETQYF. The DNA of the CDR3 is TGTGCCAGCAGCTTTTTGGGGGCAGCCCAAGAGACCCAGTACTTC.

This chain uses TRBV6-6 with TRBJ2-3; no clear D gene. This CDR3 region has 14 residues. Germline V gives CDR1 MNHNY, CDR2 SVGAGI (reference sequence). Trimming cost V 10 bases and J 4 bases, with 18 bases left between them. The CDR3 bases are TGTGCCACTAGTCAACACTCGACCCCAGATACGCAGTATTTT. Its protein is CATSQHSTPDTQYF.

This rearrangement joins TRBV5-8 to TRBJ2-5; TRBD1 aligns across 8 bases. V trimming: 4 bases; J trimming: 3 bases; junction bases outside the gene matches: 5. CDR3 length equals 14 residues. CDR1 is SGHTS, CDR2 YDEGEE, per germline. The CDR3 bases are TGTGCCAGCAGCCGACAGGGGATAAAAGAGACCCAGTACTTC. Protein: CASSRQGIKETQYF. Filled out from reference TRBV5-8 and TRBJ2-5, the complete variable domain reads EAGVTQSPTHLIKTRGQQATLRCSPISGHTSVYWYQQALGLGLQFLLWYDEGEERNRGNFPPRFSGRQFPNYSSELNVNALELEDSALYLCASSRQGIKETQYFGPGTRLLVL.